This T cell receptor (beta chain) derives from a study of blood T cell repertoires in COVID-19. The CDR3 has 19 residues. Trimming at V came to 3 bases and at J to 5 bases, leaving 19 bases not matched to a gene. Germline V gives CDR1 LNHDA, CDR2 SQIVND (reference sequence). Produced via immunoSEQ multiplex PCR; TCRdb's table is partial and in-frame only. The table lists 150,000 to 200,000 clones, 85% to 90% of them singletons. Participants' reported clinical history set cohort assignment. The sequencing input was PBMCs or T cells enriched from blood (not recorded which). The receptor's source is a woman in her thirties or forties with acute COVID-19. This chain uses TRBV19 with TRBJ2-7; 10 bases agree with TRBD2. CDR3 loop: CASSIYPPMASGRLNEQYF. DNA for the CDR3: TGTGCCAGTAGTATCTATCCTCCAATGGCTAGCGGGAGACTAAACGAGCAGTACTTC.